A selection of T cell receptor beta chains follows, all from one sample in a study of blood T cells in healthy people across ages. TCRdb passed the 5' RACE reads through MiXCR, listing each CDR3 protein once. The sample records about 800,000 distinct CDR3 sequences, 25% being singletons. These data are also associated with another study on T cells of mothers and their children.

Sequenced material: blood. The receptors here all came from a boy under 18 in good health. Both conserved end residues are part of each CDR3. The D gene is left open where the match is weak. Not all rows give a size; the values are once, few, many and, for expanded clones, a class.

D gene	J gene	clone size	V gene	CDR3 protein	CDR3 DNA
TRBD1	TRBJ1-2	few	TRBV27	CASRDRGIGGYTF	TGTGCCAGCCGGGACAGGGGGATTGGTGGCTACACCTTC
TRBD1	TRBJ2-2	-	TRBV7-6	CASSPWTGGSTGELFF	TGTGCCAGCAGCCCCTGGACAGGGGGTTCCACCGGGGAGCTGTTTTTT
-	TRBJ2-5	many	TRBV29-1	CSVGSGGETQYF	TGCAGCGTTGGAAGTGGGGGGGAGACCCAGTACTTC
TRBD2	TRBJ2-1	-	TRBV20-1	CSASWRVASGGEQFF	TGCAGTGCTAGTTGGCGTGTGGCTAGCGGGGGTGAGCAGTTCTTC
TRBD1	TRBJ2-7	-	TRBV11-2	CASTPGQSLYEQYF	TGTGCCAGCACTCCGGGACAGTCCTTATACGAGCAGTACTTC
-	TRBJ1-1	-	TRBV7-9	CASIPYEGLVEAFF	TGTGCCAGCATCCCATATGAGGGGTTGGTTGAAGCTTTCTTT
-	TRBJ1-4	few	TRBV27	CASRGGVNELGANEKLFF	TGTGCCAGTAGAGGAGGGGTGAACGAATTGGGGGCTAATGAAAAACTGTTTTTT
TRBD1	TRBJ2-6	-	TRBV3-1	CASSQVRTGTLGAGANVLTF	TGTGCCAGCAGCCAAGTTCGGACAGGGACCCTTGGTGCTGGGGCCAACGTCCTGACTTTC
TRBD1	TRBJ2-1	-	TRBV7-6	CASSLPPGTGVNEQFF	TGTGCCAGCAGCTTGCCCCCCGGGACAGGGGTCAATGAGCAGTTCTTC
TRBD1	TRBJ2-3	few	TRBV24-1	CATSDNRDRTDTQYF	TGTGCCACCAGTGACAACCGGGACAGGACAGATACGCAGTATTTT
-	TRBJ2-7	few	TRBV27	CASTASRGYEQYF	TGTGCCAGCACAGCTAGCAGGGGCTACGAGCAGTACTTC
-	TRBJ2-1	-	TRBV18	CASSLQGTYNEQFF	TGTGCCAGCTCATTACAGGGAACCTACAATGAGCAGTTCTTC
-	TRBJ2-2	-	TRBV28	CASSPGSGRSNTGELFF	TGTGCCAGCAGTCCCGGATCAGGACGGTCGAACACCGGGGAGCTGTTTTTT